These 8 T cell receptor beta chains came from one sample sequenced in a study of blood T cell repertoires in COVID-19. Sequenced by immunoSEQ multiplex PCR; TCRdb stores in-frame clones only, minus some. The sample consists of tens of thousands of clones, over 65% of them appearing once. Sequencing was done on a sample of peripheral blood. These receptors all stem from a man in his sixties with COVID-19, enrolled during active disease.

The chain is built from TRBV4-1 and TRBJ2-7, with a weak D call TRBD1 (6 bases). The germline V and J ends were trimmed by 0 bases and 1 base, with 22 bases remaining between them. The CDR3 extends over 19 amino acids. CDR1 is MGHRA, CDR2 YSYEKL, per germline. This CDR3 is CASSQDGRGWDSNSYEQYF. DNA for the CDR3: TGCGCCAGCAGCCAAGATGGCAGGGGCTGGGATAGTAATTCCTACGAGCAGTACTTC.

This chain connects TRBV29-1 to TRBJ2-5; 12 bases map to TRBD2. This CDR3 region has 15 residues. J was trimmed by 5 bases and V by 5 bases; bases with no gene match: 9. CDR1 is SQVTM, CDR2 ANQGSEA, per germline. The CDR3 here is CSVTPSGRAGETQYF. The CDR3 region has the DNA TGCAGCGTTACCCCTAGCGGGAGGGCGGGGGAGACCCAGTACTTC.

This chain links TRBV5-4 with TRBJ2-5; TRBD1 agrees at 11 bases. Germline V gene lookup returns CDR1 SGHNT and CDR2 YYREEE (reference sequence). The CDR3 contains 13 residues. The V gene end was trimmed by 8 bases and the J gene end by 5 bases; junction bases not matched to a gene: 5. Here the CDR3 reads CASRDRGWETQYF. CDR3 sequence (DNA): TGTGCCAGTCGGGACAGGGGGTGGGAGACCCAGTACTTC.

The rearrangement joins TRBV5-6 to TRBJ2-3, with 9 positions matching TRBD2. The CDR3 covers 17 residues. After removal of 5 bases from V and 2 bases from J, the junction contained 12 bases not matched to a gene. Germline loops: CDR1 SGHDT, CDR2 YYEEEE. CDR3 region: CASRPLGGGEDTDTQYF. In DNA, the CDR3 is TGTGCCAGCAGGCCTCTCGGCGGGGGGGAAGACACAGATACGCAGTATTTT.

This chain joins TRBV11-2 and TRBJ2-1, with 7 bases fitting TRBD2. The V gene's germline CDR1 is SGHAT and CDR2 FQNNGV. The CDR3 length is 16 residues. The junction had 11 bases not matched to a gene; V was cut back by 1 base and J by 8 bases. CDR3 DNA: TGTGCCAGCAGCTTAGTTAACCTCGGGGGGTCTCATGAGCAGTTCTTC. Its translation is CASSLVNLGGSHEQFF.

This clone is a singleton in its sample. The J gene is TRBJ1-1, the V gene TRBV7-9; D is ambiguous. CDR1 and CDR2 (germline): SEHNR, FQNEAQ (reference sequence). V was cut by 5 bases and J by 1 base, with 8 bases left in between. The CDR3 runs to 13 residues. For the CDR3, the DNA is TGTGCCAGCAGCCCACTGTCGAACACTGAAGCTTTCTTT. It translates to CASSPLSNTEAFF. The complete variable domain, with remaining parts taken from reference TRBV7-9 and TRBJ1-1, reads DTGVSQNPRHKITKRGQNVTFRCDPISEHNRLYWYRQTLGQGPEFLTYFQNEAQLEKSRLLSDRFSAERPKGSFSTLEIQRTEQGDSAMYLCASSPLSNTEAFFGQGTRLTVV.

The rearrangement joins TRBV11-3 to TRBJ2-7, with D possibly matching TRBD2 (6 bases). Trimming stripped 3 bases from V and 5 bases from J, with 8 bases between. Germline V lookup: CDR1 SGHNT, CDR2 YENEEA. This CDR3 spans 12 amino acids. CDR3 DNA: TGTGCCAGCAGCTTCGGACTAAACGAGCAGTACTTC. Encoded protein: CASSFGLNEQYF.

The rearrangement links TRBV12-3 or TRBV12-4 to TRBJ1-4; TRBD1 might be the D (6 bases). V was clipped by 3 bases and J by 8 bases, with 7 bases between them. The CDR3 is 12 residues long. The CDR3 reads CASSFTGEKLFF. The DNA for the CDR3 is TGTGCCAGCAGTTTTACAGGGGAAAAACTGTTTTTT.